This T cell receptor (beta chain) came from a study of cytomegalovirus exposure and HLA in healthy donors. Study overall: Inside one of the first data releases sat about 91 million unique TCRs taken from HLA-typed donors. Assignment to the Caucasian-associated ancestry cluster applied to less than 85% of the roughly 420 genotyped donors. Findings of the study overall: The authors excluded some V segments, including TRBV6-2 and TRBV6-3, as indistinguishable. A missense variant in DCLRE1C was later tied to TCR beta V- and J-gene trimming.

Trimming pared 4 bases from V and 5 bases from J, leaving 12 bases between. The CDR3 contains 14 residues. Germline-derived CDR1 and CDR2 are MNHEY and SVGAGI. Primers: 60 Vbeta forward and 13 Jbeta reverse. Sequenced by immunoSEQ multiplex PCR; TCRdb stores in-frame clones only, minus some. The sample carries approximately 76,000 clones, 65% to 85% recorded once. Concerning this clone: Its antigen is undetermined.

The chain has TRBV6-5 and TRBJ1-3, with D perhaps TRBD1 (5 bases). The TCR comes from a woman between 40 and 55 years old in good health and CMV-seropositive. The sequencing sample was made of PBMCs. CDR3 protein: CASSFLRQRNTIYF. The DNA of the CDR3 is TGTGCCAGCAGTTTTCTCAGACAGAGAAACACCATATATTTT.